These 5 T cell receptor beta chains were all obtained from the same sample, sequenced in a study of beta chain features in type 1 diabetes. The entirety of the isolated RNA underwent reverse transcription, so expressed TCRB transcripts were sequenced. Assay used: immunoSEQ multiplex PCR; TCRdb lists only in-frame clones, some missing. Found here are over 350,000 clones, about 14% of them singletons; the top ten hold more than 0.015%. The source material was naive CD4+ T cells from blood. Receptors originate from a woman between 18 and 29 years old in good health.

This clone was seen more than once but under ten times. The CDR3 DNA reads TGTGCCAGCAGCTTATTCGGTGCAGGGACAGATACGCAGTATTTT. This gives the protein CASSLFGAGTDTQYF. The rearrangement joins TRBV7-6 to TRBJ2-3; D perhaps matches TRBD1 (5 bases). The germline CDR1 and CDR2 sequences are SGHVS and FNYEAQ. The CDR3 is made up of 15 amino acids. V was trimmed by 2 bases and J by 3 bases, leaving 12 bases between them.

This clone was observed a few times. The rearrangement joins TRBV15 to TRBJ2-7; TRBD2 aligns across 7 bases. V shed 3 bases and J 2 bases; nucleotides not matched to a gene: 4. The germline V gene has CDR1 LNHNV and CDR2 YYDKDF (reference sequence). The CDR3 loop spans 14 amino acids. The CDR3 region has the DNA TGTGCCACCAGCAGCACTAGCGTCGCCTACGAGCAGTACTTC. Encoded protein: CATSSTSVAYEQYF.

The chain couples TRBV4-3 to TRBJ2-2; D ambiguous. The CDR3 spans 13 residues. Germline V CDR1 and CDR2: LGHNA, YSLEER. V lost 5 bases to trimming and J lost 7 bases, with 11 bases between them. The CDR3 DNA reads TGCGCCAGCAGCGATCGAACGGGCGGGGAGCTGTTTTTT. It specifies CASSDRTGGELFF.

The chain couples TRBV7-8 to TRBJ2-5, with TRBD1 matching over 8 bases. Germline values: CDR1 SGHVS, CDR2 FQNEAQ. The CDR3 sequence is 15 residues long. Germline trimming cut 1 base from V and 1 base from J; bases unmatched to any gene: 2. CDR3 residues: CASSLVTGGQETQYF. DNA for the CDR3: TGTGCCAGCAGCTTAGTCACAGGGGGCCAAGAGACCCAGTACTTC.

This clone appeared a few times. The chain employs TRBV4-3 and TRBJ2-1, with a tentative D call TRBD2 (5 bases). Looked up from germline, CDR1 is LGHNA and CDR2 is YSLEER. The CDR3 has 12 amino acids. Trimming removed 1 base from V and 9 bases from J, with 7 bases in between. CDR3 in DNA: TGCGCCAGCAGCCAAGGCCGGGGTGAGCAGTTCTTC. It encodes CASSQGRGEQFF.